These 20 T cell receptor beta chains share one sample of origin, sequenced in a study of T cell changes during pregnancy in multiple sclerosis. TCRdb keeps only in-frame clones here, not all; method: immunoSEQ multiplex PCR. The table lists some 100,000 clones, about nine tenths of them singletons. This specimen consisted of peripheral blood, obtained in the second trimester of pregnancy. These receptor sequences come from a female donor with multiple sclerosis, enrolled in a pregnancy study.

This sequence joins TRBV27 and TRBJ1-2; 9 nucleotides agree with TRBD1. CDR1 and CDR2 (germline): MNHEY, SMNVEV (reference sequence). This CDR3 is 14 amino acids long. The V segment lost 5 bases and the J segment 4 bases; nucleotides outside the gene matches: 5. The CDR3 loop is CASSDPGQGYGYTF. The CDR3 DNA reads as TGTGCCAGCAGTGATCCGGGACAGGGCTATGGCTACACCTTC.

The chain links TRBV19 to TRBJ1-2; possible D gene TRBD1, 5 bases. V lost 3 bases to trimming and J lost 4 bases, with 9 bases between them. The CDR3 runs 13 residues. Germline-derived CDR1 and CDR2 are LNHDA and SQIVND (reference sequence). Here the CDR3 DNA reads TGTGCCAGTAGTATGCAGGGAAGCTATGGCTACACCTTC. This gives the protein CASSMQGSYGYTF.

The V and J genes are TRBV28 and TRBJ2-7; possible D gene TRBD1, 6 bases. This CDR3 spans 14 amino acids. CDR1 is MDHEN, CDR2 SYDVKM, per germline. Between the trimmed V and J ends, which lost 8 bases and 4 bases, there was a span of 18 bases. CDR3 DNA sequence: TGTGCCAGCGGATCACAAACAGGGCTTTACGAGCAGTACTTC. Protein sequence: CASGSQTGLYEQYF. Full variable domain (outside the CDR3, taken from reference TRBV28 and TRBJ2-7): DVKVTQSSRYLVKRTGEKVFLECVQDMDHENMFWYRQDPGLGLRLIYFSYDVKMKEKGDIPEGYSVSREKKERFSLILESASTNQTSMYLCASGSQTGLYEQYFGPGTRLTVT.

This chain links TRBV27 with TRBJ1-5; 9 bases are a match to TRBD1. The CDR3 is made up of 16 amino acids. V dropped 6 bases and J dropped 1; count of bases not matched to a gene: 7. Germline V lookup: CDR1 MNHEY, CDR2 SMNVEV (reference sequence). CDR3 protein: CASRFTGGLSNQPQHF. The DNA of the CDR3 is TGTGCCAGCAGATTTACAGGGGGCTTGAGCAATCAGCCCCAGCATTTT.

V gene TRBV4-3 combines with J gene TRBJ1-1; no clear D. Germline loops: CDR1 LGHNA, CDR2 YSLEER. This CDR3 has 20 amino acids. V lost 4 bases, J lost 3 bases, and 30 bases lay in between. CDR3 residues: CASSPAKESVYHRRDTEAFF. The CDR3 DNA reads TGCGCCAGCAGCCCCGCCAAAGAGTCGGTATATCATCGGAGGGACACTGAAGCTTTCTTT.

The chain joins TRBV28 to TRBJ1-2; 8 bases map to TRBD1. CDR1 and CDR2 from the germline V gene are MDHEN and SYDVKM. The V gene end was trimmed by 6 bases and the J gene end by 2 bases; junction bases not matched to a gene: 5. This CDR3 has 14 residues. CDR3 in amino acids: CASRDRDRNYGYTF. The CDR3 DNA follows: TGTGCCAGCAGAGACCGGGACAGGAACTATGGCTACACCTTC.

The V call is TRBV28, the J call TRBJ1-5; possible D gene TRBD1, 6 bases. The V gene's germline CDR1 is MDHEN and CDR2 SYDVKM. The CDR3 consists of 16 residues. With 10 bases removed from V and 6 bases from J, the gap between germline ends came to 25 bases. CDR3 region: CATLRGGAVPSQPQHF. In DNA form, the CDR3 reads TGTGCCACTCTAAGAGGGGGTGCGGTCCCAAGTCAGCCCCAGCATTTT.

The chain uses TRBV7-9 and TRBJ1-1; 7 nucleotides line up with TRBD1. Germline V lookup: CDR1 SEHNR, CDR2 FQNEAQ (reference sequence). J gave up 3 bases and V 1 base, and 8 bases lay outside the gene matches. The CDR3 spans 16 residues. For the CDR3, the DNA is TGTGCCAGCAGCTTAGGGGGGGACAGAGGGGACACTGAAGCTTTCTTT. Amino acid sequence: CASSLGGDRGDTEAFF.

The CDR3 region has the DNA TGTGCCAGCAGCGGGGACTTCCCCTGGGGCTCCTACGAGCAGTACTTC. Amino acids: CASSGDFPWGSYEQYF. The genes are TRBV7-9 and TRBJ2-7, with a tentative D call TRBD2 (6 bases). CDR1 and CDR2 (germline): SEHNR, FQNEAQ (reference sequence). CDR3 length: 16 residues. Trimming shortened V by 5 bases and J by 0 bases, and 17 bases separated the two germline ends.

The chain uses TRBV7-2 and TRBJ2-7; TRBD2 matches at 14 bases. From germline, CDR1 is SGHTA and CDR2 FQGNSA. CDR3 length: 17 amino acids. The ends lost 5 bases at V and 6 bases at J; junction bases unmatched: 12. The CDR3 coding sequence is TGTGCCAGCAGCCATACGGGACTAGCGGGAGCATGGAGCGAGCAGTACTTC. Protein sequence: CASSHTGLAGAWSEQYF. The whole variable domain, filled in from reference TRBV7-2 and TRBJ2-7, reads GAGVSQSPSNKVTEKGKDVELRCDPISGHTALYWYRQSLGQGLEFLIYFQGNSAPDKSGLPSDRFSAERTGGSVSTLTIQRTQQEDSAVYLCASSHTGLAGAWSEQYFGPGTRLTVT.

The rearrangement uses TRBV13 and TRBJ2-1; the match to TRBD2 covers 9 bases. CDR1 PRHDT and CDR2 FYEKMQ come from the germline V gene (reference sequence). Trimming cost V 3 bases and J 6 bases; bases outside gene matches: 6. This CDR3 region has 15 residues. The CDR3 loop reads CASSFRGLASNEQFF. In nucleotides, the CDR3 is TGTGCCAGCAGCTTTCGGGGACTAGCTTCCAATGAGCAGTTCTTC.

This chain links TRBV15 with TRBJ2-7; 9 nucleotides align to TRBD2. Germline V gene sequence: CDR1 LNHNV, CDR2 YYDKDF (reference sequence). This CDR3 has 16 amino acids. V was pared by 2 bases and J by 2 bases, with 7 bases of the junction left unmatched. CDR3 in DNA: TGTGCCACCAGCAGATTCCCCGGCGGGAGGGCCTACGAGCAGTACTTC. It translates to CATSRFPGGRAYEQYF.

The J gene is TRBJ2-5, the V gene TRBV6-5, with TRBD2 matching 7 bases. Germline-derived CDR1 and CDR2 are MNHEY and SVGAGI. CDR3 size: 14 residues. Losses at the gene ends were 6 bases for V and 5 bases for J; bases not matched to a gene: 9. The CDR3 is CASRISGSGETQYF. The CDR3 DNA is TGTGCCAGCAGAATTAGCGGGTCGGGGGAGACCCAGTACTTC.

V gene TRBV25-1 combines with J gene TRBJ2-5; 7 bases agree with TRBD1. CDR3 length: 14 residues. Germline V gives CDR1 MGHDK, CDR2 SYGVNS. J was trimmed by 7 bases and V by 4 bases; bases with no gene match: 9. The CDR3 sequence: CASSATGAPGTQYF. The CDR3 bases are TGTGCCAGCAGTGCCACAGGGGCCCCAGGGACCCAGTACTTC.

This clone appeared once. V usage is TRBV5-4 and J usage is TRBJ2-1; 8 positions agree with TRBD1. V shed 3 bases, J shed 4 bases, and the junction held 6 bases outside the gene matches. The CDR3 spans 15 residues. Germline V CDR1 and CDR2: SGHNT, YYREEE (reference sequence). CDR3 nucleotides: TGTGCCAGCAGCTCAATGGGACAGGAGTACAATGAGCAGTTCTTC. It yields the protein CASSSMGQEYNEQFF.

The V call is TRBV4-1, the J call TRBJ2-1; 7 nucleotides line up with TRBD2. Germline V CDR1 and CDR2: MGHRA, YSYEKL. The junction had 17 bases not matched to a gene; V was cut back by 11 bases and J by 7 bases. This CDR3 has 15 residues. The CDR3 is CASREGLTYFNEQFF. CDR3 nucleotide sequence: TGCGCCTCGAGGGAGGGCTTAACCTATTTTAATGAGCAGTTCTTC.

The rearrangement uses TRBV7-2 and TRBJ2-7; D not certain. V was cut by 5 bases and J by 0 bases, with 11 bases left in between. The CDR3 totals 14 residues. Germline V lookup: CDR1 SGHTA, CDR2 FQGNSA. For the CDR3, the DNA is TGTGCCAGCAGCCCCGACACCTTCTCCTACGAGCAGTACTTC. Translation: CASSPDTFSYEQYF.

CDR3 sequence: CASRGTGGRNGELFF. Here the CDR3 DNA reads TGTGCCAGCAGGGGTACAGGGGGAAGGAACGGGGAGCTGTTTTTT. V gene TRBV6-5 combines with J gene TRBJ2-2, with 8 positions matching TRBD1. V lost 6 bases to trimming and J lost 7 bases; unmatched junction nucleotides: 10. Germline-derived CDR1 and CDR2 are MNHEY and SVGAGI. The CDR3 contains 15 residues.

CDR3 DNA: TGTGCCAGCAGTTACGCGACAGGGAAAAAAGACGAGCAGTACTTC. The encoded protein is CASSYATGKKDEQYF. The V gene is TRBV6-6, the J gene TRBJ2-7; 7 bases align to TRBD1. Germline V lookup: CDR1 MNHNY, CDR2 SVGAGI (reference sequence). Trimming cost V 2 bases and J 5 bases; bases outside gene matches: 9. CDR3 length equals 15 residues.

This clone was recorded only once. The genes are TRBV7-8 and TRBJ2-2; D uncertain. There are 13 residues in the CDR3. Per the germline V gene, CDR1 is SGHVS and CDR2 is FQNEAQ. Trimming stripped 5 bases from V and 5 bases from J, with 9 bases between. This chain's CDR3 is CASSLRATGELFF. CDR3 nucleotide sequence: TGTGCCAGCAGCCTGAGAGCTACCGGGGAGCTGTTTTTT.